This section outlines one TCR beta chain sequence together with its context. This sample is part of a study of blood T cell repertoires in COVID-19. V lost 1 base and J lost 2, with 11 bases in between. Per the germline V gene, CDR1 is SGHAT and CDR2 is FQNNGV. The CDR3 spans 15 residues. In the original workflow: From reference gene primer amplification, estimates of nucleated cell counts were derived. Clones were sequenced by immunoSEQ multiplex PCR, and TCRdb holds only the in-frame ones, with some missing. V and J calls and clone size are as listed in that table; D and trimming were resolved from the DNA. The sample shows approximately 40,000 clones, roughly 89% of them seen only once.

The chain uses TRBV11-2 and TRBJ1-1; no reliable D call. The specimen was peripheral blood. The receptor was derived from a human donor in a cohort sampled during active COVID-19. CDR3 sequence reads: CASSLGRRTNTEAFF. The CDR3, as DNA: TGTGCCAGCAGCTTAGGGCGACGGACTAACACTGAAGCTTTCTTT.